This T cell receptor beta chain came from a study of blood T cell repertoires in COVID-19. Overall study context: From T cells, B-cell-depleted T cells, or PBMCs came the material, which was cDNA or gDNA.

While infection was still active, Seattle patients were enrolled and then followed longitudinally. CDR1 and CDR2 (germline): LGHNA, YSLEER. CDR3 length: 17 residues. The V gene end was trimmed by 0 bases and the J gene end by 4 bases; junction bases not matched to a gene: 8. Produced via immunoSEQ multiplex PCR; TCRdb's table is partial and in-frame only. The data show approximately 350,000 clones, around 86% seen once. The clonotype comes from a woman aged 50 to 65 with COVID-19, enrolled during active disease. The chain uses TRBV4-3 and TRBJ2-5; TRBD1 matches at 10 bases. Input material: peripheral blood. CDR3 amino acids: CASSQDWDRGRGETQYF. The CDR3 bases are TGCGCCAGCAGCCAAGATTGGGACAGGGGCCGGGGAGAGACCCAGTACTTC.